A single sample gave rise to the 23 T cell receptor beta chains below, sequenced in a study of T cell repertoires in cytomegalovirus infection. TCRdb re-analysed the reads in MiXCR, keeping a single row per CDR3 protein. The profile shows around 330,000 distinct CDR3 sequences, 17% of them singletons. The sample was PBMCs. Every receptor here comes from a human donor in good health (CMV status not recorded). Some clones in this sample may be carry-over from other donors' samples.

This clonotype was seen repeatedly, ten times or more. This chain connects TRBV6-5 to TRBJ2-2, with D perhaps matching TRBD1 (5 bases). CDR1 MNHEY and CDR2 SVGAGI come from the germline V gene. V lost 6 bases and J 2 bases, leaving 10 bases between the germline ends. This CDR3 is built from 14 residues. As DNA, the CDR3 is TGTGCCAGCAGAATGGGGCGTAACACCGGGGAGCTGTTTTTT. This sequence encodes CASRMGRNTGELFF.

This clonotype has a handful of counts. CDR3 residues: CASSPWGLGANVLTF. The CDR3 nucleotides read TGTGCCAGCAGCCCGTGGGGCCTTGGGGCCAACGTCCTGACTTTC. V gene TRBV7-2 combines with J gene TRBJ2-6, with D tentatively TRBD1 (5 bases). Trimming pared 5 bases from V and 3 bases from J, leaving 11 bases between. The CDR3 totals 15 residues. Germline values: CDR1 SGHTA, CDR2 FQGNSA. The full variable domain, its missing parts supplied by reference TRBV7-2 and TRBJ2-6, is GAGVSQSPSNKVTEKGKDVELRCDPISGHTALYWYRQSLGQGLEFLIYFQGNSAPDKSGLPSDRFSAERTGGSVSTLTIQRTQQEDSAVYLCASSPWGLGANVLTFGAGSRLTVL.

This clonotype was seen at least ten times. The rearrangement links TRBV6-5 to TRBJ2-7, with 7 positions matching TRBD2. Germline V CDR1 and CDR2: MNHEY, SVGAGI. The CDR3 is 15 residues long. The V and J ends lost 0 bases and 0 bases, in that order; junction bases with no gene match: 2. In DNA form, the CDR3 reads TGTGCCAGCAGTTACTCGGGGGGGGGCTCCTACGAGCAGTACTTC. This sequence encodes CASSYSGGGSYEQYF.

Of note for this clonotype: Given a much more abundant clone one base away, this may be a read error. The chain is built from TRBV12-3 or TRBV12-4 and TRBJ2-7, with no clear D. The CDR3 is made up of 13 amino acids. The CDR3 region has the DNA TGTGCCAGCAGTTTTCTTACTGATAACGAGCAGTGCTTC. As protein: CASSFLTDNEQCF.

CDR3 sequence: CASSMDQNQPQHF. CDR3 bases: TGTGCCAGCAGCATGGACCAAAATCAGCCCCAGCATTTT. The chain has TRBV7-6 and TRBJ1-5; D remains unclear. Trimming cost V 5 bases and J 4 bases, with 9 bases left between them. Germline CDR1 reads SGHVS; CDR2 reads FNYEAQ. The CDR3 contains 13 residues.

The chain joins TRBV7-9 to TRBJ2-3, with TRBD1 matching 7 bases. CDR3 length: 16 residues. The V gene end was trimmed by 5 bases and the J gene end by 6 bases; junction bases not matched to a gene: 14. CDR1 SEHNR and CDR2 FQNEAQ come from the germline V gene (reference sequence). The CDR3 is CASSGLPGQWGDTQYF. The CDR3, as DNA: TGTGCCAGCAGCGGACTGCCGGGACAGTGGGGGGATACGCAGTATTTT.

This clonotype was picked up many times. Here the CDR3 reads CASSQEHSPYGYTF. CDR3 nucleotides: TGTGCCAGCAGCCAGGAGCACAGCCCTTATGGCTACACCTTC. The rearrangement links TRBV7-2 to TRBJ1-2, with D hard to call. The CDR3 runs 14 residues. CDR1 is SGHTA and CDR2 is FQGNSA in the germline V gene. The V and J ends lost 5 bases and 5 bases respectively, with 15 bases between them.

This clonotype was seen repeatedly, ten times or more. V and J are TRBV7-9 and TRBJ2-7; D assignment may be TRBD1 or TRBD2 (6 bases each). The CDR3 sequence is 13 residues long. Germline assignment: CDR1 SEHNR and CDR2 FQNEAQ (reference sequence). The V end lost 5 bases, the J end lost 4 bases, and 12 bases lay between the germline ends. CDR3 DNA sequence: TGTGCCAGCAGCGGTAGGGGGGTTTACGAGCAGTACTTC. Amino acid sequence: CASSGRGVYEQYF. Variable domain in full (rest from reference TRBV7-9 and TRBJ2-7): DTGVSQNPRHKITKRGQNVTFRCDPISEHNRLYWYRQTLGQGPEFLTYFQNEAQLEKSRLLSDRFSAERPKGSFSTLEIQRTEQGDSAMYLCASSGRGVYEQYFGPGTRLTVT.

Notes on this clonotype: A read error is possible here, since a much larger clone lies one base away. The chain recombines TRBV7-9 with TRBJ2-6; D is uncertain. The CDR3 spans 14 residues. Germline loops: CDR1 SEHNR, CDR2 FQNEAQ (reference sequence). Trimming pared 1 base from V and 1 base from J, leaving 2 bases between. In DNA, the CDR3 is TGTGCCAGCAGCTTAGAATCTGGGGCCAACGTCCTGACTTTC. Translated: CASSLESGANVLTF.

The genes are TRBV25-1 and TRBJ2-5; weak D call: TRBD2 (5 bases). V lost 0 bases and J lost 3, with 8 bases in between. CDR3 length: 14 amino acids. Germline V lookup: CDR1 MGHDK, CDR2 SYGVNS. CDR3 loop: CASSEYQEEETQYF. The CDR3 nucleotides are TGTGCCAGCAGTGAATATCAGGAGGAAGAGACCCAGTACTTC.

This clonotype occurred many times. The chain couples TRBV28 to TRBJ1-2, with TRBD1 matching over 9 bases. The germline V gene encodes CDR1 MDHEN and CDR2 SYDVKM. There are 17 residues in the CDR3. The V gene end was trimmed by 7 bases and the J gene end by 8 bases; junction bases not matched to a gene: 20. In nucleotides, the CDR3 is TGTGCCAGCACCGGCCCTCGACAGGGGGGCGTTCTTGGCGGCTACACCTTC. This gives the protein CASTGPRQGGVLGGYTF.

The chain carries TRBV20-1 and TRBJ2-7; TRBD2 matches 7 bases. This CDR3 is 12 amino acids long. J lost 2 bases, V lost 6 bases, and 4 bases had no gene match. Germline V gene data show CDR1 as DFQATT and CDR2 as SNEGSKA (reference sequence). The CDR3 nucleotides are TGCAGTGCCGGTGGGGGGGCCTACGAGCAGTACTTC. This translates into CSAGGGAYEQYF.

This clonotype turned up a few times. The CDR3 nucleotides are TGTGCCATCAGTGATTTTGGGACTACCACTCAAGAGACCCAGTACTTC. Residues: CAISDFGTTTQETQYF. The V gene is TRBV10-3, the J gene TRBJ2-5; TRBD2 aligns across 7 bases. CDR1 and CDR2 from the germline V gene are ENHRY and SYGVKD. The J segment lost 2 bases and the V segment lost 3 bases, leaving 9 bases of the junction unmatched. The CDR3 is 16 amino acids.

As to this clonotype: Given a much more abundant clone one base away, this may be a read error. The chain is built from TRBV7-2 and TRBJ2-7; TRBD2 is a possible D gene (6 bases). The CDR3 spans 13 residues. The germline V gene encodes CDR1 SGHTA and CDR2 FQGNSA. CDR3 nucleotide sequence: TGTGCCAGCAGCTTTGGAGGGGTCTACGGGCAGTACTTC. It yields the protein CASSFGGVYGQYF.

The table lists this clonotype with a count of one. This chain's CDR3 is CSVATRRDGELFF. CDR3 sequence (DNA): TGCAGCGTAGCGACTAGGCGGGACGGGGAGCTGTTTTTT. V and J are TRBV29-1 and TRBJ2-2; D might be TRBD2 (6 bases). The CDR3 loop spans 13 amino acids. V was pared by 6 bases and J by 7 bases, with 15 bases between. Per germline, CDR1 SQVTM and CDR2 ANQGSEA.

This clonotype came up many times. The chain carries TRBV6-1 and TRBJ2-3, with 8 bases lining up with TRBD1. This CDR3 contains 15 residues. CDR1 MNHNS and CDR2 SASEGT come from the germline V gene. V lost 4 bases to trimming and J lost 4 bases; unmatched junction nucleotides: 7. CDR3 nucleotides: TGTGCCAGCAGTGTAACCGCGGACAGGGCAGATACGCAGTATTTT. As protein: CASSVTADRADTQYF.

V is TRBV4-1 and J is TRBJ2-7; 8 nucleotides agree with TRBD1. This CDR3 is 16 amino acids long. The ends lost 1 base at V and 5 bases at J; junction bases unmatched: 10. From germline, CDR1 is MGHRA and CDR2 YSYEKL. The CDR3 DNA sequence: TGCGCCAGCAGCCAAGTTGGACAGGGATATGGCGACGAGCAGTACTTC. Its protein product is CASSQVGQGYGDEQYF.

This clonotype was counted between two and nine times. The CDR3, as DNA: TGCGCCAGCAGCTTGGGGGGGCGGGCCGGGGCAGATACGCAGTATTTT. The encoded protein is CASSLGGRAGADTQYF. The gene calls are TRBV5-1 and TRBJ2-3; possible D gene TRBD1, 6 bases. Germline CDR1 is SGHRS and CDR2 is YFSETQ. V was shortened by 0 bases and J by 4 bases, with 15 bases between the two germline ends. CDR3 size: 16 residues. Based on the CDR3 plus reference TRBV5-1 and TRBJ2-3, the full variable domain is KAGVTQTPRYLIKTRGQQVTLSCSPISGHRSVSWYQQTPGQGLQFLFEYFSETQRNKGNFPGRFSGRQFSNSRSEMNVSTLELGDSALYLCASSLGGRAGADTQYFGPGTRLTVL.

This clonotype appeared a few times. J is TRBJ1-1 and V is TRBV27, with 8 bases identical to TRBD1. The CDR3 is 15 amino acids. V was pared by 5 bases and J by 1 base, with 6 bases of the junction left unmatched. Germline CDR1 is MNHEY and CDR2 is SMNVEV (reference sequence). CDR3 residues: CASSPPGTGNTEAFF. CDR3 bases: TGTGCCAGCAGTCCGCCCGGGACAGGGAACACTGAAGCTTTCTTT.

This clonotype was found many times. CDR3 amino acids: CASSWTSGGTYEQYF. For the CDR3, the DNA is TGTGCCAGCAGCTGGACTAGCGGGGGGACCTACGAGCAGTACTTC. V usage is TRBV11-1 and J usage is TRBJ2-7; 14 positions agree with TRBD2. CDR3 size: 15 residues. CDR1 SGHAT and CDR2 FQDESV come from the germline V gene (reference sequence). Trimming took 4 bases from V and 2 from J; bases not matched to a gene: 1.

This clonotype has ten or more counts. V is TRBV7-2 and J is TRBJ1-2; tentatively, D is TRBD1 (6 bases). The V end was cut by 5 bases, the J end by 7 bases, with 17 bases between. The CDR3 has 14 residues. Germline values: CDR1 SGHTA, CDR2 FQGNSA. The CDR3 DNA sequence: TGTGCCAGCAGCCCCCTACTGGGGGCGAGTGGCTACACCTTC. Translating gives CASSPLLGASGYTF.

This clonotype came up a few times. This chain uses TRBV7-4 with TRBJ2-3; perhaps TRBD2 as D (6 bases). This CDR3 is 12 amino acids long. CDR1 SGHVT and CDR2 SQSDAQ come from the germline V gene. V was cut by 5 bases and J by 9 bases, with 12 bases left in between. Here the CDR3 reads CASSMDYHTQYF. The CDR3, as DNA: TGTGCCAGCAGCATGGACTACCACACGCAGTATTTT.

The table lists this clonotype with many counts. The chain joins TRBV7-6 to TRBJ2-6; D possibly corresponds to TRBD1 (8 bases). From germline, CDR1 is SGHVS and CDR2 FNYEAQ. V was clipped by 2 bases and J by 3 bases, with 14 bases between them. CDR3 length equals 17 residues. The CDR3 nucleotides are TGTGCCAGCAGCTTAAACAGGGGGGACTATGGGGCCAACGTCCTGACTTTC. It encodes CASSLNRGDYGANVLTF.